These 15 T cell receptor beta chains were sequenced from one sample in a study. TCRdb redid the calling of the RT-PCR reads with MiXCR, one entry per CDR3 protein. The table has about 680,000 distinct CDR3 sequences, 11% to 15% seen once; the top ten hold roughly 3.9%. Sequencing input: memory CD4+ T cells from blood. These receptors were taken from a female donor in good health, serving as a healthy control.

This clonotype has just a few counts. The chain joins TRBV7-2 to TRBJ1-6; no clear D. Germline V CDR1 and CDR2: SGHTA, FQGNSA. V lost 0 bases, J lost 5 bases, and 11 bases lay in between. This CDR3 contains 16 residues. The CDR3 protein is CASSLARLANNSPLHF. CDR3 nucleotides: TGTGCCAGCAGCTTAGCCAGGCTCGCCAATAATTCACCCCTCCACTTT.

This clonotype has a count of ten or more. V gene TRBV6-5 combines with J gene TRBJ1-6, with 9 bases matching TRBD1. CDR1 and CDR2 from the germline V gene are MNHEY and SVGAGI. The CDR3 totals 15 residues. V lost 6 bases, J lost 4 bases, and 4 bases stayed unmatched. The CDR3 DNA reads as TGTGCCAGCAGACAGGGGGCTGGTTATAATTCACCCCTCCACTTT. Amino acid sequence: CASRQGAGYNSPLHF.

This clonotype was recorded many times. This rearrangement joins TRBV6-1 to TRBJ1-5; perhaps TRBD1 as D (5 bases). CDR1 MNHNS and CDR2 SASEGT come from the germline V gene. V lost 6 bases and J 2 bases, leaving 8 bases between the germline ends. This CDR3 has 13 residues. This CDR3 is CASRGDGNQPQHF. The CDR3 DNA is TGTGCCAGCAGAGGGGATGGCAATCAGCCCCAGCATTTT.

The rearrangement joins TRBV5-1 to TRBJ1-1, with D perhaps TRBD1 (5 bases). CDR3 length equals 14 residues. The V end was cut by 4 bases, the J end by 7 bases, with 17 bases between. Germline loops: CDR1 SGHRS, CDR2 YFSETQ. This CDR3 is CASSPGGKRDEAFF. The CDR3 DNA is TGCGCCAGCAGCCCCGGGGGGAAACGTGATGAAGCTTTCTTT. Together with reference TRBV5-1 and TRBJ1-1, the CDR3 gives the full variable domain: KAGVTQTPRYLIKTRGQQVTLSCSPISGHRSVSWYQQTPGQGLQFLFEYFSETQRNKGNFPGRFSGRQFSNSRSEMNVSTLELGDSALYLCASSPGGKRDEAFFGQGTRLTVV.

This clonotype was observed at least ten times. The chain links TRBV4-3 to TRBJ2-1; 9 bases align to TRBD2. The CDR3 has 16 residues. Losses at the gene ends were 0 bases for V and 10 bases for J; bases not matched to a gene: 10. The V gene's germline CDR1 is LGHNA and CDR2 YSLEER. CDR3 coding DNA: TGCGCCAGCAGCCAAGACGTTAGCGGGAGAACCAGCGAGCAGTTCTTC. Encoded protein: CASSQDVSGRTSEQFF.

The chain combines TRBV27 with TRBJ2-1; a possible D gene is TRBD2 (6 bases). This CDR3 is 15 amino acids long. Trimming shortened V by 6 bases and J by 3 bases, and 15 bases separated the two germline ends. Germline-derived CDR1 and CDR2 are MNHEY and SMNVEV (reference sequence). CDR3 bases: TGTGCCAGCAGCCCCCCCCGGGAGAGCTACAATGAGCAGTTCTTC. Translated: CASSPPRESYNEQFF.

The chain joins TRBV7-2 to TRBJ2-7; TRBD1 or TRBD2 may be the D gene (5 bases each). Between the trimmed V and J ends, which lost 1 base and 5 bases, there was a span of 15 bases. The CDR3 is 15 amino acids. Germline assignment: CDR1 SGHTA and CDR2 FQGNSA. The CDR3: CASSLETGAGDEQYF. CDR3 bases: TGTGCCAGCAGCTTAGAAACAGGCGCCGGGGACGAGCAGTACTTC.

The V call is TRBV4-3, the J call TRBJ2-1; tentative D call: TRBD1 (6 bases). Trimming pared 0 bases from V and 6 bases from J, leaving 12 bases between. Germline CDR1 and CDR2: LGHNA and YSLEER. This CDR3 contains 15 residues. Here the CDR3 reads CASSQEAQGINEQFF. The CDR3 DNA follows: TGCGCCAGCAGCCAAGAAGCACAGGGTATCAATGAGCAGTTCTTC.

A few counts support this clonotype. This chain uses TRBV6-1 with TRBJ2-1; D ambiguous. The CDR3 length is 17 residues. V lost 4 bases and J lost 1, with 17 bases in between. The germline V gene has CDR1 MNHNS and CDR2 SASEGT. The CDR3 here is CASSGPGPVGSYNEQFF. In nucleotides, the CDR3 is TGTGCCAGCAGTGGGCCCGGGCCTGTCGGGTCCTACAATGAGCAGTTCTTC.

This clonotype has a count of ten or more. The chain recombines TRBV6-2 or TRBV6-3 with TRBJ2-7; 9 positions match TRBD2. This CDR3 comprises 16 residues. Per germline, CDR1 MNHEY and CDR2 SVGEGT. Unmatched junction bases numbered 12, after V lost 7 bases and J lost 2 bases. The CDR3 DNA reads as TGTGCCAGCACCCCCGGGACTAGCAGTTCCGCCTACGAGCAGTACTTC. Amino acids: CASTPGTSSSAYEQYF.

This clonotype was detected only a few times. The chain combines TRBV7-9 with TRBJ1-1; D unresolved. V was cut by 8 bases and J by 1 base, with 5 bases left in between. The CDR3 spans 11 residues. Germline V CDR1 and CDR2: SEHNR, FQNEAQ (reference sequence). The CDR3 is CASGSNTEAFF. CDR3 in DNA: TGTGCCAGCGGATCGAACACTGAAGCTTTCTTT.

This clonotype occurred a few times. The CDR3 DNA reads TGTGCCAGCAGTGACGACAGGGGGCGCACCGGGGAGCTGTTTTTT. It is translated as CASSDDRGRTGELFF. The chain links TRBV6-2 or TRBV6-3 to TRBJ2-2; TRBD1 agrees at 10 bases. CDR1 MNHEY and CDR2 SVGEGT come from the germline V gene. J was trimmed by 4 bases and V by 5 bases; bases with no gene match: 4. This CDR3 contains 15 residues.

Points on this clonotype: This may stem from a read error, because a much larger clone lies one nucleotide away. As DNA, the CDR3 is TGTGCCATCAGTCTCGAGGGGGGGGGTTCGACCCAGTACTTC. The encoded protein is CAISLEGGGSTQYF. The chain combines TRBV10-3 with TRBJ2-5; TRBD2 is a possible D gene (7 bases). The germline V gene has CDR1 ENHRY and CDR2 SYGVKD. This CDR3 contains 14 residues. Between the trimmed V and J ends, which lost 5 bases and 7 bases, there was a span of 17 bases.

This clonotype was counted only a few times. The genes are TRBV5-1 and TRBJ1-4; D may be TRBD1 (5 bases). V lost 4 bases and J lost 8, with 15 bases in between. Germline loops: CDR1 SGHRS, CDR2 YFSETQ. The CDR3 contains 14 residues. In DNA form, the CDR3 reads TGCGCCAGCAGCCCGGGAGCCGGGGACGAAAAACTGTTTTTT. The encoded protein is CASSPGAGDEKLFF.

This chain uses TRBV24-1 with TRBJ2-3; D not certain. Deletions cut 9 bases from V and 0 bases from J, with 12 bases between. The CDR3 consists of 14 residues. The germline CDR1 and CDR2 sequences are KGHDR and SFDVKD. The CDR3 DNA is TGTGCCACCGCGCTCGGCACCAGCACAGATACGCAGTATTTT. This translates into CATALGTSTDTQYF.